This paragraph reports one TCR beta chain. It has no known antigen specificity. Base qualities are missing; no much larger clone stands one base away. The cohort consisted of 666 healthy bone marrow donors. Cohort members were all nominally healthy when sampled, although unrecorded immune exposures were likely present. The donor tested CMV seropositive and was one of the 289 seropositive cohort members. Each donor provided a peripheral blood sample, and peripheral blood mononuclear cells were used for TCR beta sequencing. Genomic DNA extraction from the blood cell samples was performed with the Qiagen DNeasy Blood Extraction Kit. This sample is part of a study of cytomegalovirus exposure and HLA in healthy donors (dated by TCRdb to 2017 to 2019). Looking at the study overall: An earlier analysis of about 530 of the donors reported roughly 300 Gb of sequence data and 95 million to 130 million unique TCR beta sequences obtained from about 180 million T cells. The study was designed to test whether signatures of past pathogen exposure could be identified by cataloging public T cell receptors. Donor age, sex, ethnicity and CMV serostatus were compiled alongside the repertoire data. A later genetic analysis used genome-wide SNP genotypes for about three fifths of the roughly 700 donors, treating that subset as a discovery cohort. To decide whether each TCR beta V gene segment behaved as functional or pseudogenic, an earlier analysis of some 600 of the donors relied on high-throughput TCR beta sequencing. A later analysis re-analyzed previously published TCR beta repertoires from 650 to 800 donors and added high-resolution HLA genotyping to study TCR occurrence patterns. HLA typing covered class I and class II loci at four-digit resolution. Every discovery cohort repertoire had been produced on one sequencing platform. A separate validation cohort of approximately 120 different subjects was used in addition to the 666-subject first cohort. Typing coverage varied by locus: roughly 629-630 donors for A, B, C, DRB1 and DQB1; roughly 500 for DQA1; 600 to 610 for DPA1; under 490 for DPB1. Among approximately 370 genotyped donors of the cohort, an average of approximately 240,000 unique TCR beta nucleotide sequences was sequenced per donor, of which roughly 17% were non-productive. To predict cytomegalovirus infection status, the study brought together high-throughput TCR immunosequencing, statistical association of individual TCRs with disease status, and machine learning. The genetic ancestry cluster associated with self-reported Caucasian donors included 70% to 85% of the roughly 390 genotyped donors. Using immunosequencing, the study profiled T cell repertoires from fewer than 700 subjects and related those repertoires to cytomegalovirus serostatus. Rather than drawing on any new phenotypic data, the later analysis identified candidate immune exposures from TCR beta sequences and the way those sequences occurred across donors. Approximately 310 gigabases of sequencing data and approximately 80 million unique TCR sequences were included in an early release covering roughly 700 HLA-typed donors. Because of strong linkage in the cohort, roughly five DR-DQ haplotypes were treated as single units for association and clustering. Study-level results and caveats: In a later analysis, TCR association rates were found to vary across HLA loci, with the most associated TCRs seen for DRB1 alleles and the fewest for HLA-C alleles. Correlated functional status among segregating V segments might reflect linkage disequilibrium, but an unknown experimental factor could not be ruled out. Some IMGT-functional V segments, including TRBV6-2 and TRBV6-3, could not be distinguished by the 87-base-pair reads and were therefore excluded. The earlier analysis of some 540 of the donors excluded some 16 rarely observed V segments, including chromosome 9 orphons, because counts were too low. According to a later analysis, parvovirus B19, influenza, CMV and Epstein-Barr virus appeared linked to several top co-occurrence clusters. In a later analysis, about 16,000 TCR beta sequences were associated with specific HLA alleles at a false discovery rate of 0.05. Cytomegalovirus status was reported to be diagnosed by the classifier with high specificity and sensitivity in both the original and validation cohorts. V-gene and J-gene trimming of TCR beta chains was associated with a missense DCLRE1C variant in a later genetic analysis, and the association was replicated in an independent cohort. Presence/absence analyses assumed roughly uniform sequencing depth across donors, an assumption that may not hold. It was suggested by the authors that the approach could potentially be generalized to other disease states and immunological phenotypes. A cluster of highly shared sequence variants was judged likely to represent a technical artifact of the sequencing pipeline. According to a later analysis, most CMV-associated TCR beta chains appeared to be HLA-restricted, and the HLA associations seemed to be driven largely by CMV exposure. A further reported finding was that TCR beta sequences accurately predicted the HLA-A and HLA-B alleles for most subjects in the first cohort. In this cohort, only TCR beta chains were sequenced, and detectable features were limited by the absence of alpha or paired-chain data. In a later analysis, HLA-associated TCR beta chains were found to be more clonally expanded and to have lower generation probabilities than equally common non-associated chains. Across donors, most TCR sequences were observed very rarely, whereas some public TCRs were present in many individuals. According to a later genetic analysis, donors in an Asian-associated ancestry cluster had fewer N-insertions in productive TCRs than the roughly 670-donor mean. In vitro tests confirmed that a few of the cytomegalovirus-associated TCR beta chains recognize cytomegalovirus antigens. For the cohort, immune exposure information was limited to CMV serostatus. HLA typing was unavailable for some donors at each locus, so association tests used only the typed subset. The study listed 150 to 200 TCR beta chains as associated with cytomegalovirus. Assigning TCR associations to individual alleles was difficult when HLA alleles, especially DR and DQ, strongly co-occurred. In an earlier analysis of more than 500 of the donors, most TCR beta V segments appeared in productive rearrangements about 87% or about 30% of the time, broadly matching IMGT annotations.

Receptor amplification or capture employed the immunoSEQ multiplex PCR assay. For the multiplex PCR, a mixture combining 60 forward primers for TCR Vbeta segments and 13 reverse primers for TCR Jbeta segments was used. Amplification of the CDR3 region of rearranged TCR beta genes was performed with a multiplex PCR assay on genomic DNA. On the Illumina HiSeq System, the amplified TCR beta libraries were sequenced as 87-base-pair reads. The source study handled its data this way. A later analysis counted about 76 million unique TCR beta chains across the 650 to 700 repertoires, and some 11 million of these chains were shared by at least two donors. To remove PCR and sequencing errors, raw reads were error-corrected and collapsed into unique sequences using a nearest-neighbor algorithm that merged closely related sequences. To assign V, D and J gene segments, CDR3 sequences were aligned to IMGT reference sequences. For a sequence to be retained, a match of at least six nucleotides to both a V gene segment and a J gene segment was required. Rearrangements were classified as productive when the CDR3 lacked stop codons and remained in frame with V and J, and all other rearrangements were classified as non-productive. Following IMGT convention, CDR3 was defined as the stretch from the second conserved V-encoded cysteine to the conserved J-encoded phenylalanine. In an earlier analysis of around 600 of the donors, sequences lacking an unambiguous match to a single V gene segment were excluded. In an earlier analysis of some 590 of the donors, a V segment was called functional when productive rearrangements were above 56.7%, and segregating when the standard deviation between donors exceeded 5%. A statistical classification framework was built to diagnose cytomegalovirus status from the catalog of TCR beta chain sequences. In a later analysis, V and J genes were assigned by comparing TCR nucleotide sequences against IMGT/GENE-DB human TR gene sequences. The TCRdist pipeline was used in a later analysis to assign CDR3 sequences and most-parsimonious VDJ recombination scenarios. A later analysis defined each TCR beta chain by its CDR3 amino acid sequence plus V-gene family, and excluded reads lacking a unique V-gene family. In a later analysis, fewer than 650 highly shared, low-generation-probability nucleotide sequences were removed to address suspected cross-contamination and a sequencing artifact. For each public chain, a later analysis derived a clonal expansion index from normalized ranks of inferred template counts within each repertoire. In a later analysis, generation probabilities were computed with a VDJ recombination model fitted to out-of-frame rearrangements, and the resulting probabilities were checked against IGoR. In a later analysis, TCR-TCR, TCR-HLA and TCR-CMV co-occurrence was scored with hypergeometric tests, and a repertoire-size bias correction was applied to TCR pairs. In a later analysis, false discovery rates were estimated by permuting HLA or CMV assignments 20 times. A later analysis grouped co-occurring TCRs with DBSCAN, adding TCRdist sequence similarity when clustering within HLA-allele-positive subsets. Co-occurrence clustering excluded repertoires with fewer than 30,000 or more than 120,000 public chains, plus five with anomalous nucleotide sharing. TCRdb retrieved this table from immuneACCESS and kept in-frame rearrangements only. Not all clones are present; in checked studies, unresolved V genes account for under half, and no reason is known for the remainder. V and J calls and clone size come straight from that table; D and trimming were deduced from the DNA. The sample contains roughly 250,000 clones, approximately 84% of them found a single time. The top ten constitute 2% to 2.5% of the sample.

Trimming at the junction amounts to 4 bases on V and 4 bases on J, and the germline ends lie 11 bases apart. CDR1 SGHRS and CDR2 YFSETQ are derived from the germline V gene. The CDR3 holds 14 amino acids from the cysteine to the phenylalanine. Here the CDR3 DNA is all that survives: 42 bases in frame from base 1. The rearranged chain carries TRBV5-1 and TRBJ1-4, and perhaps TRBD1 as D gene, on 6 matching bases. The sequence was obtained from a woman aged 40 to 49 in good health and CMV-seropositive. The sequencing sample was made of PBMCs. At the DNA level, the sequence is TGCGCCAGCAGCACCGGACAGATTAATGAAAAACTGTTTTTT. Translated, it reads CASSTGQINEKLFF.